The 24 T cell receptor beta chains in this list originate from one sample, sequenced in a study of blood T cell repertoires in COVID-19. Libraries were prepared by immunoSEQ multiplex PCR; TCRdb keeps only in-frame clonotypes and omits some of them. Seen here are roughly 190,000 clones, around 81% observed once, and the top ten hold roughly 11%. The specimen sequenced was peripheral blood. These receptors all come from a woman in her thirties or forties with COVID-19, enrolled during active disease.

J is TRBJ1-1 and V is TRBV29-1, with D perhaps matching TRBD1 (5 bases). The V gene's germline CDR1 is SQVTM and CDR2 ANQGSEA. The CDR3 consists of 12 residues. Trimming left V 5 bases short and J 6 bases short, with 13 bases between. The CDR3 loop is CSVRGAGAEAFF. The CDR3 coding sequence is TGCAGCGTTCGAGGGGCGGGAGCTGAAGCTTTCTTT.

V gene TRBV7-9 combines with J gene TRBJ1-4, with D perhaps TRBD1 (5 bases). Germline CDR1 reads SEHNR; CDR2 reads FQNEAQ (reference sequence). CDR3 size: 15 residues. V lost 4 bases, J lost 2 bases, and 11 bases lay in between. Here the CDR3 DNA reads TGTGCCAGCAGCTCGCCAGGGAGGACTAATGAAAAACTGTTTTTT. It encodes CASSSPGRTNEKLFF. Based on the CDR3 plus reference TRBV7-9 and TRBJ1-4, the full variable domain is DTGVSQNPRHKITKRGQNVTFRCDPISEHNRLYWYRQTLGQGPEFLTYFQNEAQLEKSRLLSDRFSAERPKGSFSTLEIQRTEQGDSAMYLCASSSPGRTNEKLFFGSGTQLSVL.

The chain recombines TRBV20-1 with TRBJ1-2, with D possibly matching TRBD1 (6 bases). This CDR3 has 12 amino acids. V shed 3 bases and J shed 7 bases, with 12 bases lying between them. Germline V CDR1 and CDR2: DFQATT, SNEGSKA (reference sequence). CDR3 sequence reads: CSASLQGSGYTF. DNA of the CDR3: TGCAGTGCTAGTCTACAGGGCTCTGGCTACACCTTC.

This sequence joins TRBV28 and TRBJ2-6; D is unclear. The V gene lost 3 bases and the J gene lost 6 bases, with 9 bases spanning the gap. In germline, CDR1 is MDHEN, CDR2 SYDVKM. The CDR3 contains 14 residues. The DNA for the CDR3 is TGTGCCAGCAGTTTGATCAGAAAGGCCAACGTCCTGACTTTC. It codes for CASSLIRKANVLTF. Full variable domain (remainder filled in from reference TRBV28 and TRBJ2-6): DVKVTQSSRYLVKRTGEKVFLECVQDMDHENMFWYRQDPGLGLRLIYFSYDVKMKEKGDIPEGYSVSREKKERFSLILESASTNQTSMYLCASSLIRKANVLTFGAGSRLTVL.

The chain has TRBV6-5 and TRBJ2-1; perhaps TRBD2 as D (5 bases). CDR3 size: 11 residues. Germline CDR1 and CDR2: MNHEY and SVGAGI. V was pared by 8 bases and J by 4 bases, with 6 bases between. Here the CDR3 reads CASRGYNEQFF. CDR3 bases: TGTGCCAGCCGGGGATACAATGAGCAGTTCTTC.

The chain couples TRBV30 to TRBJ2-3, with 7 bases lining up with TRBD2. Germline-derived CDR1 and CDR2 are GTSNPN and SVGIG (reference sequence). Trimming cost V 1 base and J 8 bases; bases outside gene matches: 6. The CDR3 is made up of 13 amino acids. The DNA of the CDR3 is TGTGCCTGGAGTGGGGTCAGGGAGGGTACGCAGTATTTT. Translation: CAWSGVREGTQYF.

This chain joins TRBV7-9 and TRBJ2-5, with 11 bases matching TRBD2. The CDR3 loop spans 14 amino acids. The germline gives CDR1 SEHNR, CDR2 FQNEAQ (reference sequence). J gave up 5 bases and V 5 bases, and 4 bases lay outside the gene matches. The CDR3 sequence: CASSILAGVETQYF. CDR3 in DNA: TGTGCCAGCAGCATACTAGCGGGAGTTGAGACCCAGTACTTC.

The genes are TRBV15 and TRBJ1-6; 7 bases line up with TRBD1. Germline V CDR1 and CDR2: LNHNV, YYDKDF (reference sequence). V was pared by 3 bases and J by 9 bases, with 17 bases of the junction left unmatched. The CDR3 spans 18 residues. In nucleotides, the CDR3 is TGTGCCACCAGCAGGGGGGGCGTTCCAGGGGGATCAGCTTCACCCCTCCACTTT. Protein sequence: CATSRGGVPGGSASPLHF.

This chain uses TRBV27 with TRBJ1-5, with 8 nucleotides matching TRBD1. CDR1 is MNHEY, CDR2 SMNVEV, per germline (reference sequence). The V segment lost 6 bases and the J segment 4 bases; nucleotides outside the gene matches: 5. CDR3 length equals 14 residues. CDR3 in DNA: TGTGCCAGCAGCGCCGACAGGGGAAATCAGCCCCAGCATTTT. This codes for CASSADRGNQPQHF.

This clone came up once. V is TRBV30 and J is TRBJ2-2; D ambiguous. This CDR3 is 12 amino acids long. The germline V gene encodes CDR1 GTSNPN and CDR2 SVGIG (reference sequence). With 5 bases removed from V and 6 bases from J, the gap between germline ends came to 10 bases. This CDR3 reads CAWSPLAGELFF. CDR3 sequence (DNA): TGTGCCTGGTCCCCACTGGCCGGGGAGCTGTTTTTT.

The V gene is TRBV9, the J gene TRBJ2-1; 10 nucleotides line up with TRBD2. This CDR3 is built from 16 residues. Unmatched junction bases numbered 8, after V lost 4 bases and J lost 4 bases. Per the germline V gene, CDR1 is SGDLS and CDR2 is YYNGEE. CDR3 coding DNA: TGTGCCAGCAGCCCCTCCGGGACTAGCGCATACAATGAGCAGTTCTTC. This sequence encodes CASSPSGTSAYNEQFF.

This chain connects TRBV3-1 (or the pseudogene TRBV3-2) to TRBJ1-2, with 7 bases matching TRBD1. The CDR3 runs to 13 residues. The germline V gene encodes CDR1 LGHDT and CDR2 YNNKEL (reference sequence). V trimming: 4 bases; J trimming: 5 bases; junction bases outside the gene matches: 4. CDR3 residues: CASSPGTDYGYTF. The CDR3 DNA reads as TGTGCCAGCAGCCCGGGGACAGATTATGGCTACACCTTC.

This chain joins TRBV7-9 and TRBJ2-7, with D unclear. The germline V gene has CDR1 SEHNR and CDR2 FQNEAQ (reference sequence). Trimming left V 6 bases short and J 6 bases short, with 18 bases between. The CDR3 length is 14 residues. As DNA, the CDR3 is TGTGCCAGCAGTTCTCCCGGGTCCCCCTCCGAGCAGTACGTC. Translating it yields CASSSPGSPSEQYV.

The chain combines TRBV5-1 with TRBJ1-1, with D tentatively TRBD1 (6 bases). V shed 1 base and J shed 4 bases, with 11 bases lying between them. CDR3 length: 14 amino acids. The germline V gene encodes CDR1 SGHRS and CDR2 YFSETQ. The CDR3 sequence is CASSLTGGGTEAFF. The CDR3 DNA sequence: TGCGCCAGCAGCTTGACGGGAGGGGGCACTGAAGCTTTCTTT.

The CDR3 nucleotides read TGTGCCAGCTCCCCGGGGTCTACCTACGAGCAGTACGTC. This sequence encodes CASSPGSTYEQYV. J is TRBJ2-7 and V is TRBV6-5, with D tentatively TRBD2 (5 bases). CDR3 size: 13 residues. V lost 8 bases, J lost 2 bases, and 13 bases lay in between. The germline V gene has CDR1 MNHEY and CDR2 SVGAGI.

The rearrangement uses TRBV27 and TRBJ1-5; 9 positions match TRBD1. Trimming removed 4 bases from V and 4 bases from J; junction bases left unmatched: 2. The germline CDR1 and CDR2 sequences are MNHEY and SMNVEV (reference sequence). The CDR3 covers 14 residues. This CDR3 reads CASSWTGENQPQHF. As DNA, the CDR3 is TGTGCCAGCAGTTGGACAGGGGAAAATCAGCCCCAGCATTTT.

The genes are TRBV3-1 (or the pseudogene TRBV3-2) and TRBJ2-5; 8 positions agree with TRBD1. The V gene's germline CDR1 is LGHDT and CDR2 YNNKEL (reference sequence). Trimming cost V 4 bases and J 4 bases; bases outside gene matches: 11. CDR3 length: 16 residues. The CDR3 region is CASSLNPTGVGETQYF. As DNA, the CDR3 is TGTGCCAGCAGCCTTAACCCGACAGGGGTTGGAGAGACCCAGTACTTC.

The V call is TRBV19, the J call TRBJ2-1; D is perhaps TRBD1 (6 bases). In germline, CDR1 is LNHDA, CDR2 SQIVND (reference sequence). The CDR3 sequence is 14 residues long. Trimming took off 4 bases at V and 2 bases at J, with 9 bases between the two ends. This chain's CDR3 is CASSTWTAYNEQFF. Here the CDR3 DNA reads TGTGCCAGTAGTACCTGGACAGCCTACAATGAGCAGTTCTTC.

This clone was detected once. The chain recombines TRBV19 with TRBJ1-5; the D gene is possibly TRBD1 (6 bases). Trimming left V 9 bases short and J 5 bases short, with 17 bases between. Germline loops: CDR1 LNHDA, CDR2 SQIVND (reference sequence). This CDR3 comprises 14 residues. Here the CDR3 DNA reads TGTGCCAGCAACTACGGGACACTAGATCAGCCCCAGCATTTT. Protein: CASNYGTLDQPQHF.

The CDR3 coding sequence is TGTGCCAGCAGCATCGGACAGGCGGAGACCCAGTACTTC. This translates into CASSIGQAETQYF. V and J are TRBV11-1 and TRBJ2-5, with 7 bases matching TRBD1. The CDR3 runs 13 residues. The junction had 5 bases not matched to a gene; V was cut back by 5 bases and J by 5 bases. Germline V gene lookup returns CDR1 SGHAT and CDR2 FQDESV (reference sequence).

The J gene is TRBJ2-1, the V gene TRBV7-2; the match to TRBD2 covers 13 bases. The CDR3 runs to 18 residues. Germline V gene lookup returns CDR1 SGHTA and CDR2 FQGNSA. The V and J ends lost 6 bases and 3 bases, in that order; junction bases with no gene match: 11. DNA of the CDR3: TGTGCCAGCAGACCCCCCTCCGGGACTAGCGGGGTCTACAATGAGCAGTTCTTC. Amino acids: CASRPPSGTSGVYNEQFF.

The rearrangement links TRBV5-1 to TRBJ1-1, with D hard to call. Looked up from germline, CDR1 is SGHRS and CDR2 is YFSETQ. Between the trimmed V and J ends, which lost 3 bases and 1 base, there was a span of 7 bases. CDR3 length: 13 residues. The DNA of the CDR3 is TGCGCCAGCAGCTACCCAGGGAACACTGAAGCTTTCTTT. The encoded protein is CASSYPGNTEAFF.

This clone was observed once. The rearrangement joins TRBV5-1 to TRBJ2-1; no clear D. In germline, CDR1 is SGHRS, CDR2 YFSETQ. The CDR3 consists of 14 residues. The V end was cut by 0 bases, the J end by 8 bases, with 12 bases between. The CDR3 sequence is CASSLELAPDEQFF. Here the CDR3 DNA reads TGCGCCAGCAGCTTGGAATTGGCTCCCGATGAGCAGTTCTTC. Full variable domain (remainder filled in from reference TRBV5-1 and TRBJ2-1): KAGVTQTPRYLIKTRGQQVTLSCSPISGHRSVSWYQQTPGQGLQFLFEYFSETQRNKGNFPGRFSGRQFSNSRSEMNVSTLELGDSALYLCASSLELAPDEQFFGPGTRLTVL.

This clone was recorded a few times. In nucleotides, the CDR3 is TGTGCCAGCAGCCCCGGGACTTCGAACACTGAAGCTTTCTTT. Protein: CASSPGTSNTEAFF. V usage is TRBV21-1 and J usage is TRBJ1-1. TRBV21-1 is a pseudogene. The CDR3 is 14 amino acids.